The 8 T cell receptor beta chains listed next were all sequenced from one sample in a study of blood T cell repertoires in COVID-19. Some clones are missing from TCRdb's copy, which holds only in-frame ones; the method was immunoSEQ multiplex PCR. Altogether around 280,000 clones are present, roughly 86% being singletons, with the ten largest covering 11%. The sequenced sample consisted of peripheral blood. The receptors stem from a woman aged 25 to 45 with COVID-19, enrolled during active disease.

A single count supports this clone. The V and J genes are TRBV11-3 and TRBJ2-1, with 10 bases identical to TRBD2. Germline loops: CDR1 SGHNT, CDR2 YENEEA. The CDR3 has 18 amino acids. Trimming at V came to 1 base and at J to 0 bases, leaving 6 bases not matched to a gene. For the CDR3, the DNA is TGTGCCAGCAGCTTAGCCTGGACTAGCGGACTCTCCTACAATGAGCAGTTCTTC. It codes for CASSLAWTSGLSYNEQFF.

The V and J genes are TRBV27 and TRBJ2-7, with D perhaps matching TRBD1 (5 bases). The CDR3 totals 14 residues. Per the germline V gene, CDR1 is MNHEY and CDR2 is SMNVEV (reference sequence). The V and J ends lost 3 bases and 6 bases respectively, with 15 bases between them. The CDR3 is CASSFWGAQSEQYF. For the CDR3, the DNA is TGTGCCAGCAGTTTCTGGGGCGCCCAGTCCGAGCAGTACTTC.

The chain couples TRBV7-9 to TRBJ2-1; TRBD1 is a possible D gene (6 bases). The CDR3 covers 12 residues. CDR1 and CDR2 (germline): SEHNR, FQNEAQ (reference sequence). Trimming shortened V by 3 bases and J by 8 bases, and 8 bases separated the two germline ends. The CDR3 nucleotides read TGTGCCAGCAGCTTTCAGGGGTATGAGCAGTTCTTC. Its protein product is CASSFQGYEQFF.

The chain is built from TRBV23-1 and TRBJ1-2; 10 nucleotides match TRBD1. TRBV23-1 is an ORF, with its function uncertain. Germline trimming cut 2 bases from V and 0 bases from J; bases unmatched to any gene: 12. The CDR3 is 19 amino acids. CDR3: CASSQNAGTGDKSNYGYTF. CDR3 bases: TGCGCCAGCAGTCAAAACGCCGGGACAGGGGACAAGTCTAACTATGGCTACACCTTC.

The chain has TRBV10-2 and TRBJ2-3, with a possible D match to TRBD2 (5 bases). Germline values: CDR1 WSHSY, CDR2 SAAADI. This CDR3 has 18 residues. Trimming took 2 bases from V and 2 from J, leaving 20 bases between them. The CDR3 DNA reads as TGCGCCAGCAGTGAGCCGAATCTCCACGGGAACCCCACAGATACGCAGTATTTT. This encodes CASSEPNLHGNPTDTQYF.

The chain joins TRBV7-8 to TRBJ2-7; possible D gene TRBD1, 6 bases. Germline CDR1 and CDR2: SGHVS and FQNEAQ. This CDR3 region has 15 residues. Trimming left V 1 base short and J 7 bases short, with 17 bases between. The CDR3: CASSLEGFSRGEQYF. The CDR3 DNA sequence: TGTGCCAGCAGCTTAGAAGGGTTTAGTAGGGGGGAGCAGTACTTC.

V gene TRBV27 combines with J gene TRBJ2-1; D uncertain. From germline, CDR1 is MNHEY and CDR2 SMNVEV (reference sequence). The CDR3 is 15 residues long. Trimming pared 4 bases from V and 7 bases from J, leaving 17 bases between. The CDR3 DNA follows: TGTGCCAGCAGTTCGCGAGACATCTTCTATAATGAGCAGTTCTTC. Protein product: CASSSRDIFYNEQFF.

The genes are TRBV19 and TRBJ1-1; D is unresolved. V lost 1 base and J lost 1, with 10 bases in between. CDR1 is LNHDA and CDR2 is SQIVND in the germline V gene (reference sequence). The CDR3 length is 15 residues. The CDR3 sequence: CASSIGLWANTEAFF. The CDR3 nucleotides are TGTGCCAGTAGTATAGGACTATGGGCGAACACTGAAGCTTTCTTT.